The 14 T cell receptor beta chains listed next were all sequenced from one sample in a study of regulatory T cells in long-lasting Graves disease. As to time point: newly diagnosed GD, antithyroid drugs for less than 3 months. Making the TCR library involved RNA that had been extracted from PBMCs. Arm-PCR with iRepertoire HTBI primers amplified the CDR3 regions for these TCR beta libraries. TCRdb reprocessed the multiplex PCR reads via MiXCR and lists one record per CDR3 protein. This table has about 360,000 distinct CDR3 sequences, about a sixth appearing once. The same data also contributed to another study, on T cells in Graves' hyperthyroidism and ophthalmopathy.

The sequencing here drew on peripheral blood mononuclear cells (PBMCs), taken at new diagnosis, from a patient treated with antithyroid drugs. The receptor source for this set is a woman aged 18-30 years with Graves disease.

The sample holds a few counts of this clonotype. The chain links TRBV5-1 to TRBJ2-6, with TRBD2 as a possible D gene (5 bases). Trimming removed 3 bases at V and 4 bases at J, with 14 bases between. CDR3 length: 16 amino acids. Germline loops: CDR1 SGHRS, CDR2 YFSETQ. CDR3 nucleotides: TGCGCCAGCAGCTCCCCAGGTGGGAGAGGGGCCAACGTCCTGACTTTC. It codes for CASSSPGGRGANVLTF.

This clonotype occurred many times. V gene TRBV4-2 combines with J gene TRBJ2-1; TRBD2 is a possible D gene (5 bases). The CDR3 runs 15 residues. Trimming pared 0 bases from V and 0 bases from J, leaving 6 bases between. Germline CDR1 LGHNA, CDR2 YNFKEQ. CDR3 amino acids: CASSQDAGSYNEQFF. The CDR3 DNA reads TGTGCCAGCAGCCAAGATGCGGGCTCCTACAATGAGCAGTTCTTC.

V gene TRBV2 combines with J gene TRBJ2-1; 9 bases are shared with TRBD1. The CDR3 covers 14 residues. Germline CDR1 reads SNHLY; CDR2 reads FYNNEI. V shed 5 bases and J 4 bases; nucleotides not matched to a gene: 3. CDR3: CASSHGQGYNEQFF. The CDR3 DNA is TGTGCCAGCAGTCATGGACAGGGGTACAATGAGCAGTTCTTC.

The CDR3 DNA reads TGTGCCAGCAGTTTGTCCGGGACAGGGAGTAACACCGGGGAGCTGTTTTTT. This sequence encodes CASSLSGTGSNTGELFF. The rearrangement joins TRBV2 to TRBJ2-2; 9 bases match TRBD1. CDR3 size: 17 residues. Unmatched junction bases numbered 9, after V lost 5 bases and J lost 2 bases. Germline CDR1 is SNHLY and CDR2 is FYNNEI.

In regard to this clonotype: Just one base apart from a much larger clone, this may be a read error. This chain uses TRBV20-1 with TRBJ2-5, with D tentatively TRBD1 or TRBD2 (6 bases each). This CDR3 region has 13 residues. The germline gives CDR1 DFQATT, CDR2 SNEGSKA (reference sequence). The CDR3 here is CSAELTGGETRYF. The CDR3 nucleotides read TGCAGTGCAGAACTGACAGGAGGGGAGACCCGGTACTTC.

The gene calls are TRBV6-2 or TRBV6-3 and TRBJ2-7; D tentatively reads TRBD1 or TRBD2 (5 bases each). The CDR3 consists of 12 residues. Germline-derived CDR1 and CDR2 are MNHEY and SVGEGT. Trimming cost V 6 bases and J 2 bases, with 8 bases left between them. The CDR3 DNA reads TGTGCCAGCAGGTGGGGACCCTACGAGCAGTACTTC. Translation: CASRWGPYEQYF.

The chain couples TRBV6-1 to TRBJ2-6; a weak D match, TRBD1 (5 bases). This CDR3 comprises 14 residues. With 6 bases removed from V and 0 bases from J, the gap between germline ends came to 6 bases. Germline V gene lookup returns CDR1 MNHNS and CDR2 SASEGT. The CDR3 DNA sequence: TGTGCCAGCAGGACAGACTCTGGGGCCAACGTCCTGACTTTC. Its protein is CASRTDSGANVLTF.

This clonotype was detected only a few times. This rearrangement joins TRBV7-9 to TRBJ2-1; TRBD2 aligns across 8 bases. Germline V gives CDR1 SEHNR, CDR2 FQNEAQ (reference sequence). J was trimmed by 6 bases and V by 5 bases; bases with no gene match: 9. This CDR3 has 15 amino acids. CDR3 DNA sequence: TGTGCCAGCAGCCAGGACCAGCGGGAGCTCAATGAGCAGTTCTTC. Residues: CASSQDQRELNEQFF.

This clonotype was seen repeatedly, ten times or more. The chain links TRBV25-1 to TRBJ2-1; 9 positions match TRBD2. Germline CDR1 and CDR2: MGHDK and SYGVNS. With 5 bases clipped from V and 7 bases from J, the junction kept 9 bases outside the gene matches. This CDR3 contains 15 residues. The CDR3 loop is CASSSIAGVFNEQFF. CDR3 nucleotides: TGTGCCAGCAGTTCCATAGCGGGGGTCTTTAATGAGCAGTTCTTC.

This clonotype was seen a few times. The chain combines TRBV12-3 or TRBV12-4 with TRBJ2-1; 13 nucleotides align to TRBD2. The CDR3 extends over 16 amino acids. J was trimmed by 9 bases and V by 3 bases; bases with no gene match: 8. CDR3 nucleotides: TGTGCCAGCAGTTTTGGGACTAGCGGGACGTTGGGTGAGCAGTTCTTC. This codes for CASSFGTSGTLGEQFF.

The chain couples TRBV7-8 to TRBJ1-5, with unresolved D. Germline lookup yields CDR1 SGHVS and CDR2 FQNEAQ. Trimming stripped 4 bases from V and 3 bases from J, with 16 bases between. The CDR3 is made up of 16 amino acids. CDR3 in DNA: TGTGCCAGCAGCTCTACCCGGTTTAGTTCCAATCAGCCCCAGCATTTT. The encoded protein is CASSSTRFSSNQPQHF.

The chain employs TRBV4-1 and TRBJ2-5; 8 bases are shared with TRBD1. With V trimmed by 0 bases and J by 5 bases, 8 bases remained unmatched. In germline, CDR1 is MGHRA, CDR2 YSYEKL. The CDR3 extends over 16 amino acids. DNA of the CDR3: TGCGCCAGCAGCCAAGAGACAGGGGCCGCCGCCGAGACCCAGTACTTC. Protein product: CASSQETGAAAETQYF.

The rearrangement joins TRBV20-1 to TRBJ2-1; 7 bases line up with TRBD2. The V gene end was trimmed by 3 bases and the J gene end by 11 bases; junction bases not matched to a gene: 13. CDR1 DFQATT and CDR2 SNEGSKA come from the germline V gene (reference sequence). There are 14 residues in the CDR3. Here the CDR3 reads CSARAGGERFQQFF. As DNA, the CDR3 is TGCAGTGCTAGGGCTGGGGGGGAAAGGTTCCAGCAGTTCTTC.

A remark on this clonotype: A read error is likely here: a far larger clone is one base away. The V and J genes are TRBV6-5 and TRBJ2-1; D ambiguous. The CDR3 spans 14 residues. Per the germline V gene, CDR1 is MNHEY and CDR2 is SVGAGI. DNA for the CDR3: TGTGCCAGCAGTTACTCGAGCTCCTACAATGGGCAGTTCTTC. It encodes CASSYSSSYNGQFF.